This T cell receptor beta chain was sequenced during a study of OX40 agonist ivuxolimab in advanced cancers. Turning to the study itself: Patients received ivuxolimab, an intravenous treatment, every 2 weeks at 0.01 to 10 mg/kg. Among those enrolled, mean age was roughly 62 years (range roughly 20 to 80) and 75% to 85% were male. Three patients showed partial responses: one hepatocellular carcinoma and two cutaneous melanoma cases.

The table came from immunoSEQ multiplex PCR; TCRdb's copy has only in-frame clones and leaves some out. The sample records 60,000 to 85,000 clones, 88% being singletons. There are many counts of this clone. The sequence derives from an adult with an advanced solid tumor such as melanoma, head and neck, liver or kidney cancer. The specimen was CD4+ or CD8+ T cells sorted from blood, collected in a trial of the OX40 agonist ivuxolimab.

The CDR3 DNA follows: TGTGCCAGCAGACGCCAGGGGATTGTCAATCAGCCCCAGCATTTT. Protein: CASRRQGIVNQPQHF. This rearrangement joins TRBV28 to TRBJ1-5; D is possibly TRBD1 (6 bases). Trimming stripped 6 bases from V and 3 bases from J, with 15 bases between. Germline CDR1 reads MDHEN; CDR2 reads SYDVKM. The CDR3 totals 15 residues.